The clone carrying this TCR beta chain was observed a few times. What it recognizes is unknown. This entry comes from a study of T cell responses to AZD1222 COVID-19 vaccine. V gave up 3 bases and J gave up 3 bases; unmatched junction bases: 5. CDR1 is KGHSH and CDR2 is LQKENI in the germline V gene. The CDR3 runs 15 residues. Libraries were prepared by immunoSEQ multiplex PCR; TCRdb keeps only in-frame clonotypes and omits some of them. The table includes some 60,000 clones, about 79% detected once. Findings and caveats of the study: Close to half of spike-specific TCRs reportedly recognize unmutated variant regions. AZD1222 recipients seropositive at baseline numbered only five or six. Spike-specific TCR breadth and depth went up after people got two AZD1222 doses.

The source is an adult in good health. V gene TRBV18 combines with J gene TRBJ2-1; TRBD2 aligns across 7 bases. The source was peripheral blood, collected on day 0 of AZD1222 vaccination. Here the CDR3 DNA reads TGTGCCAGCTCACCCGGGCGGGAGAGCTACAATGAGCAGTTCTTC. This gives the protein CASSPGRESYNEQFF. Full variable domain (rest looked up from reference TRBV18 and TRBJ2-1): NAGVMQNPRHLVRRRGQEARLRCSPMKGHSHVYWYRQLPEEGLKFMVYLQKENIIDESGMPKERFSAEFPKEGPSILRIQQVVRGDSAAYFCASSPGRESYNEQFFGPGTRLTVL.